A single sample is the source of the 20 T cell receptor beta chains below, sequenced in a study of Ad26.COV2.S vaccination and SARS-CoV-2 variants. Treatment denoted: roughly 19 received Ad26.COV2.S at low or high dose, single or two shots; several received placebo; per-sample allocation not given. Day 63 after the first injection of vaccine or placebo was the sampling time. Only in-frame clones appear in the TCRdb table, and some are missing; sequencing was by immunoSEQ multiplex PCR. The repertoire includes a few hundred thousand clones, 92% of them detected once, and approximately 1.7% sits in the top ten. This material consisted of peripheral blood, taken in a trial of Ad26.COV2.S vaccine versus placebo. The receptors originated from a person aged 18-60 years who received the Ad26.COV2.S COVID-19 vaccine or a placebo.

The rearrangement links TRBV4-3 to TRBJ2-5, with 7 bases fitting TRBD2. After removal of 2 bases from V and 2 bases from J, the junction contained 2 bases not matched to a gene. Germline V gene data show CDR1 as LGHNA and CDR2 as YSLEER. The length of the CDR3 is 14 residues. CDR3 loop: CASSQTGGQETQYF. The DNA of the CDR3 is TGCGCCAGCAGCCAAACCGGGGGGCAAGAGACCCAGTACTTC.

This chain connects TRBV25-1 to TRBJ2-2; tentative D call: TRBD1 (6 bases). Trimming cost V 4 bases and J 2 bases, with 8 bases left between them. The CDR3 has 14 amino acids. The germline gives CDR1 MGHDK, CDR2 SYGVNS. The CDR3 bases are TGTGCCAGCAGTGTGACAGGAAACACCGGGGAGCTGTTTTTT. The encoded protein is CASSVTGNTGELFF.

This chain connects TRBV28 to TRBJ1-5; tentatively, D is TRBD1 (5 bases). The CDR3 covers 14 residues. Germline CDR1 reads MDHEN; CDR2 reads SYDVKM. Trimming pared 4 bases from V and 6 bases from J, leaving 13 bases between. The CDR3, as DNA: TGTGCCAGCAGTTCGGACAAGGGTGCTCAGCCCCAGCATTTT. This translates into CASSSDKGAQPQHF.

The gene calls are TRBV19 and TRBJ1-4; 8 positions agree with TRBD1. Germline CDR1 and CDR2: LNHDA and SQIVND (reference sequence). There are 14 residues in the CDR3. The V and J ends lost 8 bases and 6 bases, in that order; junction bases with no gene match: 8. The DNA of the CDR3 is TGTGCCAGTGGCCGACAGGGGTGGGATGAAAAACTGTTTTTT. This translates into CASGRQGWDEKLFF.

The CDR3 coding sequence is TGTGCCAGCTCTTGGGGACGGATGAACACTGAAGCTTTCTTT. Protein product: CASSWGRMNTEAFF. The V call is TRBV18, the J call TRBJ1-1; possibly TRBD1 for D (5 bases). The CDR3 contains 14 residues. V was clipped by 6 bases and J by 0 bases, with 11 bases between them. Germline CDR1 and CDR2: KGHSH and LQKENI.

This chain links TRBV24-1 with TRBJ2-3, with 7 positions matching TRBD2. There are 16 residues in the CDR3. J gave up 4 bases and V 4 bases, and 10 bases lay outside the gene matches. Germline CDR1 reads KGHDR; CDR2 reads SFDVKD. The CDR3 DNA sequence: TGTGCCACCAGTGACCCGGGGGGATTTAGCCCAGATACGCAGTATTTT. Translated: CATSDPGGFSPDTQYF.

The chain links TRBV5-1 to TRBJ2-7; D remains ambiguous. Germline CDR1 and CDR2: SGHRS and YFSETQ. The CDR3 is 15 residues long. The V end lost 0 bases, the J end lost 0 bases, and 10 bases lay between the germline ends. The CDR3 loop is CASSLGRDTSYEQYF. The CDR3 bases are TGCGCCAGCAGCTTGGGTAGAGACACCTCCTACGAGCAGTACTTC. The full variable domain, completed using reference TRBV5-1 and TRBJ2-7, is KAGVTQTPRYLIKTRGQQVTLSCSPISGHRSVSWYQQTPGQGLQFLFEYFSETQRNKGNFPGRFSGRQFSNSRSEMNVSTLELGDSALYLCASSLGRDTSYEQYFGPGTRLTVT.

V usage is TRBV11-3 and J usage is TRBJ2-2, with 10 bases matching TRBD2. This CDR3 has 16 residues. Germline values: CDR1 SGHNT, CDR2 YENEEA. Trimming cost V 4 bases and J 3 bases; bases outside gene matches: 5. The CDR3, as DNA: TGTGCCAGCAGCTCAAGGACTAGCGGATACACCGGGGAGCTGTTTTTT. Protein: CASSSRTSGYTGELFF. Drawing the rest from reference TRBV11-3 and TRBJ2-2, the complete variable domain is EAGVVQSPRYKIIEKKQPVAFWCNPISGHNTLYWYLQNLGQGPELLIRYENEEAVDDSQLPKDRFSAERLKGVDSTLKIQPAELGDSAVYLCASSSRTSGYTGELFFGEGSRLTVL.

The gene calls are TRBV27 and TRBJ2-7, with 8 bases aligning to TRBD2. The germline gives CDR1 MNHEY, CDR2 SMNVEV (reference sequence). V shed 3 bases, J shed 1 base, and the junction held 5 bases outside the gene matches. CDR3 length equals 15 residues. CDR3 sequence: CASSLSGGWSYEQYF. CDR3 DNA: TGTGCCAGCAGTTTGTCGGGGGGGTGGTCCTACGAGCAGTACTTC.

CDR3 loop: CASSRILARPTDTQYF. CDR3 sequence (DNA): TGTGCCAGCAGTCGAATCCTAGCGAGGCCCACAGATACGCAGTATTTT. The chain combines TRBV11-2 with TRBJ2-3; weak D call: TRBD2 (6 bases). CDR1 is SGHAT and CDR2 is FQNNGV in the germline V gene. The CDR3 has 16 amino acids. V lost 6 bases and J lost 2, with 18 bases in between.

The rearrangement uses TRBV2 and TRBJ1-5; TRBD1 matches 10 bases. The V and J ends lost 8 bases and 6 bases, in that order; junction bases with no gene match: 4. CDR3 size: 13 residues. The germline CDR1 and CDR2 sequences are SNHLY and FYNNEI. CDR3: CASGQGGAQPQHF. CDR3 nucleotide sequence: TGTGCCAGCGGACAGGGGGGAGCTCAGCCCCAGCATTTT.

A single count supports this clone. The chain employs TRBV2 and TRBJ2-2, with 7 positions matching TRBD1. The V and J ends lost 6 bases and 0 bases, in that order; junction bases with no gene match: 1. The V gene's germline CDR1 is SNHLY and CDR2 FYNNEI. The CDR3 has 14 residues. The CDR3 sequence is CASRTGSNTGELFF. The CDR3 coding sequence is TGTGCCAGCAGGACAGGGTCGAACACCGGGGAGCTGTTTTTT. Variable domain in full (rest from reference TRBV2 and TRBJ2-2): EPEVTQTPSHQVTQMGQEVILRCVPISNHLYFYWYRQILGQKVEFLVSFYNNEISEKSEIFDDQFSVERPDGSNFTLKIRSTKLEDSAMYFCASRTGSNTGELFFGEGSRLTVL.

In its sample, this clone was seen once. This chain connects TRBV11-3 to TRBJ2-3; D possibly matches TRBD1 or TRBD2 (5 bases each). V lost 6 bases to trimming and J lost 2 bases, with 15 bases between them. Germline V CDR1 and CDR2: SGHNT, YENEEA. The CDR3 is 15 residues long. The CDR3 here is CASSSGRQYTDTQYF. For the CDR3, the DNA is TGTGCCAGCAGTTCGGGACGCCAATACACAGATACGCAGTATTTT.

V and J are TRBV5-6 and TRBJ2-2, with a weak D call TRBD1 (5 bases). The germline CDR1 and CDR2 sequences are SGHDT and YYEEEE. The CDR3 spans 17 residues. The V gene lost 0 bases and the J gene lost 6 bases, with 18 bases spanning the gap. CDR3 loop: CASSLASSDRYSGELFF. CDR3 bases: TGTGCCAGCAGCTTGGCGTCGAGCGACAGATATTCCGGGGAGCTGTTTTTT.

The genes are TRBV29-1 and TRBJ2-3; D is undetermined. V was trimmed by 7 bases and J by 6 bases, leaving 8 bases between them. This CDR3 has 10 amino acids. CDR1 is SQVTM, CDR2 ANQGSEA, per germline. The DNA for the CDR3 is TGCAGCGCCTCCCCGGATACGCAGTATTTT. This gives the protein CSASPDTQYF.

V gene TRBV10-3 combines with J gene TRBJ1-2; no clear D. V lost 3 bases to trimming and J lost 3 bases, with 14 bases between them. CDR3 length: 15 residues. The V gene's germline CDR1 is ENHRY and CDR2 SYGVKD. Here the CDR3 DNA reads TGTGCCATCAGTGATACAAATAGGGCGGACTATGGCTACACCTTC. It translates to CAISDTNRADYGYTF.

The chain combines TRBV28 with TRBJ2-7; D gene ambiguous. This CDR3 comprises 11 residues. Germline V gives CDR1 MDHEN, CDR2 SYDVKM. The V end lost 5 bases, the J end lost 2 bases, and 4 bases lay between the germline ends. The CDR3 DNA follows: TGTGCCAGCAGTCCCGCCTACGAGCAGTACTTC. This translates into CASSPAYEQYF.

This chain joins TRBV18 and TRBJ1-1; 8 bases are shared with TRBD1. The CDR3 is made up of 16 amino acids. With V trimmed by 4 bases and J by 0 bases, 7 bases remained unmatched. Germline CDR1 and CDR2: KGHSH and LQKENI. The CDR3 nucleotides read TGTGCCAGCTCACGCACAGGGGGGGAGTTGAACACTGAAGCTTTCTTT. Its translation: CASSRTGGELNTEAFF. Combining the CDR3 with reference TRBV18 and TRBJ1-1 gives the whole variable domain NAGVMQNPRHLVRRRGQEARLRCSPMKGHSHVYWYRQLPEEGLKFMVYLQKENIIDESGMPKERFSAEFPKEGPSILRIQQVVRGDSAAYFCASSRTGGELNTEAFFGQGTRLTVV.

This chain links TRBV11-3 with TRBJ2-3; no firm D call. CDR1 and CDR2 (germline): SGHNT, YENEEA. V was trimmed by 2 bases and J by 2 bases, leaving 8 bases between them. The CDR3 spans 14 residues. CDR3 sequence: CASSLNGNTDTQYF. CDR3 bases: TGTGCCAGCAGCTTAAACGGAAACACAGATACGCAGTATTTT.

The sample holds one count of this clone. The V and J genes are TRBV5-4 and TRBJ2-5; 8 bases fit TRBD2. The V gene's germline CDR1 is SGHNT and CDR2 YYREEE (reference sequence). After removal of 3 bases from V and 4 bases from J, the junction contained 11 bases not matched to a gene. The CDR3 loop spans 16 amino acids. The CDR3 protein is CASSSLRGGRRETQYF. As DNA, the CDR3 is TGTGCCAGCAGCTCTCTCCGGGGGGGCAGGAGAGAGACCCAGTACTTC.